The next 30 T cell receptor beta chains were all read from a single sample in a study of cytomegalovirus exposure and HLA in healthy donors. Use of 60 Vbeta and 13 Jbeta primers characterized the PCR. Measured with immunoSEQ multiplex PCR; TCRdb has only the in-frame clones, and not every one. The table lists tens of thousands of clones, under 80% of them singletons. The sequenced sample was PBMCs. The origin of the receptors is a young woman in good health and CMV-seronegative.

The chain uses TRBV2 and TRBJ2-7, with TRBD1 matching 8 bases. This CDR3 region has 12 residues. J was trimmed by 7 bases and V by 8 bases; bases with no gene match: 7. Germline V CDR1 and CDR2: SNHLY, FYNNEI. CDR3 DNA sequence: TGTGCCAGCCTTGGGACAGGACGGGAGCAGTACTTC. As protein: CASLGTGREQYF.

This chain links TRBV27 with TRBJ2-7; tentatively, D is TRBD1 (6 bases). The CDR3 is 16 residues long. With 1 base removed from V and 3 bases from J, the gap between germline ends came to 16 bases. Germline V gene lookup returns CDR1 MNHEY and CDR2 SMNVEV (reference sequence). The CDR3 here is CASSLWQGLRFYEQYF. CDR3 in DNA: TGTGCCAGCAGTTTATGGCAGGGGCTCCGATTCTACGAGCAGTACTTC.

The genes are TRBV19 and TRBJ1-1; maybe TRBD1 (5 bases). Per germline, CDR1 LNHDA and CDR2 SQIVND (reference sequence). V was clipped by 7 bases and J by 3 bases, with 12 bases between them. The CDR3 runs 13 residues. This CDR3 is CASIRTGDTEAFF. CDR3 bases: TGTGCCAGTATTCGGACGGGGGACACTGAAGCTTTCTTT. Full variable domain (missing parts from reference TRBV19 and TRBJ1-1): DGGITQSPKYLFRKEGQNVTLSCEQNLNHDAMYWYRQDPGQGLRLIYYSQIVNDFQKGDIAEGYSVSREKKESFPLTVTSAQKNPTAFYLCASIRTGDTEAFFGQGTRLTVV.

The gene calls are TRBV5-4 and TRBJ2-5; 8 bases line up with TRBD1. With V trimmed by 4 bases and J by 6 bases, 5 bases remained unmatched. The CDR3 loop spans 13 amino acids. Germline V gene data show CDR1 as SGHNT and CDR2 as YYREEE (reference sequence). CDR3 DNA: TGTGCCAGCAGCCCGGACAGGGCACAGACCCAGTACTTC. It codes for CASSPDRAQTQYF.

The V call is TRBV30, the J call TRBJ2-7, with D unresolved. The CDR3 contains 12 residues. The V gene lost 5 bases and the J gene lost 1 base, with 9 bases spanning the gap. The germline V gene has CDR1 GTSNPN and CDR2 SVGIG (reference sequence). The CDR3 DNA sequence: TGTGCCTGGGCGCGGAGTTCCTACGAGCAGTACTTC. Protein product: CAWARSSYEQYF.

This clone was seen more than once but under ten times. The gene calls are TRBV9 and TRBJ2-1; weak D call: TRBD2 (6 bases). The CDR3 has 12 amino acids. Germline V CDR1 and CDR2: SGDLS, YYNGEE. The ends were cut back, 3 bases at V and 9 bases at J, with 10 bases in the middle. The CDR3 DNA reads as TGTGCCAGCAGCGGGCGGGATGTTGAGCAGTTCTTC. Amino acid sequence: CASSGRDVEQFF.

The chain couples TRBV5-6 to TRBJ1-3; possible D gene TRBD1, 6 bases. Germline V gene data show CDR1 as SGHDT and CDR2 as YYEEEE. Trimming removed 3 bases at V and 0 bases at J, with 10 bases between. This CDR3 contains 15 residues. The CDR3 DNA is TGTGCCAGCAGCTCCGGACAGTACTCTGGAAACACCATATATTTT. This codes for CASSSGQYSGNTIYF.

In its sample, this clone was seen once. This chain uses TRBV11-1 with TRBJ2-2, with 14 positions matching TRBD2. Germline V CDR1 and CDR2: SGHAT, FQDESV (reference sequence). V dropped 5 bases and J dropped 5; count of bases not matched to a gene: 1. The length of the CDR3 is 15 residues. The CDR3 nucleotides are TGTGCCAGCAGCGGACTAGCGGGGGGAACCGGGGAGCTGTTTTTT. Amino acid sequence: CASSGLAGGTGELFF.

The chain employs TRBV30 and TRBJ2-3; TRBD2 matches at 7 bases. CDR1 and CDR2 from the germline V gene are GTSNPN and SVGIG (reference sequence). V dropped 3 bases and J dropped 2; count of bases not matched to a gene: 8. This CDR3 contains 15 residues. Here the CDR3 DNA reads TGTGCCTGGAGGAGGGGCCGGGGGGACACAGATACGCAGTATTTT. It translates to CAWRRGRGDTDTQYF.

The chain recombines TRBV10-1 with TRBJ2-7; perhaps TRBD2 as D (6 bases). Germline values: CDR1 WNHNN, CDR2 SYGVQD (reference sequence). V was trimmed by 10 bases and J by 2 bases, leaving 15 bases between them. This CDR3 contains 13 residues. The CDR3 nucleotides read TGCGCCAACCCGGTGGGAGGTCCCTACGAGCAGTACTTC. As protein: CANPVGGPYEQYF.

This clone was recorded a few times. The chain has TRBV7-2 and TRBJ2-2, with 11 bases that match TRBD2. After removal of 4 bases from V and 0 bases from J, the junction contained 4 bases not matched to a gene. CDR3 length equals 17 residues. Germline CDR1 is SGHTA and CDR2 is FQGNSA. The CDR3 DNA follows: TGTGCCAGCAGCTATCCGGGACTAGCGGCGAACACCGGGGAGCTGTTTTTT. Translation gives CASSYPGLAANTGELFF.

The chain carries TRBV5-1 and TRBJ2-7; 7 bases are shared with TRBD1. The CDR3 runs 13 residues. Trimming cost V 4 bases and J 4 bases; bases outside gene matches: 5. From germline, CDR1 is SGHRS and CDR2 YFSETQ. The CDR3 here is CASSPRDSYEQYF. DNA of the CDR3: TGCGCCAGCAGCCCCAGGGACAGTTACGAGCAGTACTTC.

The chain carries TRBV12-5 and TRBJ1-5; no reliable D call. The V end was cut by 2 bases, the J end by 3 bases, with 17 bases between. The CDR3 has 17 residues. The germline V gene encodes CDR1 LGHNT and CDR2 FRNRAP. CDR3 amino acids: CASGLSHGGSDNQPQHF. CDR3 sequence (DNA): TGTGCTAGTGGTTTGTCACACGGAGGATCGGACAATCAGCCCCAGCATTTT.

The chain uses TRBV29-1 and TRBJ1-3, with 10 bases identical to TRBD1. With 8 bases clipped from V and 1 base from J, the junction kept 5 bases outside the gene matches. The CDR3 extends over 14 amino acids. Germline CDR1 is SQVTM and CDR2 is ANQGSEA. In DNA, the CDR3 is TGCAGCACCGGACAGGGGGATTCTGGAAACACCATATATTTT. It codes for CSTGQGDSGNTIYF.

This clone has only a few counts. This chain joins TRBV30 and TRBJ1-6, with a weak D call TRBD1 (5 bases). This CDR3 contains 15 residues. Per the germline V gene, CDR1 is GTSNPN and CDR2 is SVGIG (reference sequence). V was shortened by 1 base and J by 0 bases, with 7 bases between the two germline ends. CDR3 DNA sequence: TGTGCCTGGAGTGCTGACAGCTCCTATAATTCACCCCTCCACTTT. Protein: CAWSADSSYNSPLHF.

This chain uses TRBV10-3 with TRBJ2-2; D might be TRBD2 (5 bases). V lost 6 bases to trimming and J lost 4 bases, with 9 bases between them. The CDR3 contains 13 residues. Germline CDR1 is ENHRY and CDR2 is SYGVKD. CDR3 nucleotide sequence: TGTGCCATCAGAGGACTTTCCACCGGGGAGCTGTTTTTT. This sequence encodes CAIRGLSTGELFF.

V gene TRBV28 combines with J gene TRBJ1-1; 8 nucleotides line up with TRBD1. The J segment lost 1 base and the V segment lost 6 bases, leaving 7 bases of the junction unmatched. This CDR3 has 15 residues. Germline CDR1 and CDR2: MDHEN and SYDVKM. The CDR3 sequence is CASSIQGVANTEAFF. The CDR3 DNA sequence: TGTGCCAGCAGCATACAGGGGGTAGCGAACACTGAAGCTTTCTTT.

The chain combines TRBV11-2 with TRBJ1-1, with unresolved D. This CDR3 has 15 residues. V lost 5 bases and J lost 1, with 14 bases in between. CDR1 is SGHAT, CDR2 FQNNGV, per germline. The CDR3: CASSARLSRNTEAFF. The CDR3 coding sequence is TGTGCCAGCAGCGCGCGGCTCTCACGGAACACTGAAGCTTTCTTT.

This clone showed up just a few times. In DNA, the CDR3 is TGTGCCAGCAGTTACGGCAGAATCTACGAGCAGTACTTC. Translation gives CASSYGRIYEQYF. This chain uses TRBV6-5 with TRBJ2-7; D is ambiguous. The germline gives CDR1 MNHEY, CDR2 SVGAGI. This CDR3 is 13 amino acids long. Trimming took off 2 bases at V and 3 bases at J, with 8 bases between the two ends.

The genes are TRBV5-1 and TRBJ2-5; D unclear. V lost 0 bases and J lost 1, with 4 bases in between. The CDR3 has 13 residues. Per the germline V gene, CDR1 is SGHRS and CDR2 is YFSETQ. CDR3 sequence (DNA): TGCGCCAGCAGCTTGGGGGCCCAAGAGACCCAGTACTTC. It is translated as CASSLGAQETQYF.

V gene TRBV6-5 combines with J gene TRBJ1-2, with D tentatively TRBD1 (6 bases). Germline V gene data show CDR1 as MNHEY and CDR2 as SVGAGI. The V end was cut by 6 bases, the J end by 3 bases, with 11 bases between. This CDR3 has 13 amino acids. The CDR3 loop reads CASRGRGDYGYTF. The CDR3 DNA reads as TGTGCCAGCAGGGGCAGGGGTGACTATGGCTACACCTTC.

The chain uses TRBV11-2 and TRBJ2-1; D call uncertain. CDR1 is SGHAT, CDR2 FQNNGV, per germline. The CDR3 contains 14 residues. The ends were cut back, 0 bases at V and 6 bases at J, with 9 bases in the middle. The CDR3: CASSLDRHSNEQFF. DNA for the CDR3: TGTGCCAGCAGCTTAGACAGACATTCCAATGAGCAGTTCTTC.

The chain recombines TRBV6-1 with TRBJ1-2; 9 bases are a match to TRBD1. Per germline, CDR1 MNHNS and CDR2 SASEGT. This CDR3 has 15 residues. V lost 5 bases, J lost 11 bases, and 15 bases stayed unmatched. CDR3 sequence: CASSTDQPGQGRYTF. CDR3 coding DNA: TGTGCCAGCAGTACCGATCAGCCGGGACAGGGAAGATACACCTTC.

The rearrangement uses TRBV7-9 and TRBJ2-7; 8 bases are shared with TRBD2. Germline CDR1 and CDR2: SEHNR and FQNEAQ (reference sequence). V lost 7 bases, J lost 0 bases, and 8 bases stayed unmatched. This CDR3 has 15 residues. As DNA, the CDR3 is TGTGCCAGCAACGGGGGGGCCACCAGCTCCTACGAGCAGTACTTC. It is translated as CASNGGATSSYEQYF.

The chain combines TRBV7-6 with TRBJ2-7; 7 bases agree with TRBD1. The CDR3 sequence is 16 residues long. J was trimmed by 5 bases and V by 5 bases; bases with no gene match: 15. Per the germline V gene, CDR1 is SGHVS and CDR2 is FNYEAQ. In nucleotides, the CDR3 is TGTGCCAGCAGCCTCGACAGGGACCCCTCACTTAACGAGCAGTACTTC. This gives the protein CASSLDRDPSLNEQYF.

The chain combines TRBV9 with TRBJ2-5; D perhaps matches TRBD2 (6 bases). CDR1 and CDR2 from the germline V gene are SGDLS and YYNGEE. This CDR3 has 14 residues. The V and J ends lost 4 bases and 0 bases respectively, with 10 bases between them. CDR3 loop: CASSFRLDQETQYF. In DNA form, the CDR3 reads TGTGCCAGCAGCTTTCGACTAGACCAAGAGACCCAGTACTTC.

The rearrangement uses TRBV14 and TRBJ2-1; 7 bases fit TRBD1. This CDR3 has 14 residues. CDR1 and CDR2 (germline): SGHDN, FVKESK. V lost 7 bases to trimming and J lost 6 bases; unmatched junction nucleotides: 9. The CDR3 DNA reads TGTGCCAGCACGGAGACAGGGATCTCCAATGAGCAGTTCTTC. Its translation: CASTETGISNEQFF.

For the CDR3, the DNA is TGTGCCAGCAGCTTGGGGGGGGCCGTCGAGCAGTACTTC. Amino acid sequence: CASSLGGAVEQYF. The gene calls are TRBV7-2 and TRBJ2-7; possibly TRBD2 for D (7 bases). Deletions cut 3 bases from V and 6 bases from J, with 12 bases between. Germline CDR1 reads SGHTA; CDR2 reads FQGNSA. The CDR3 contains 13 residues.

V and J are TRBV6-1 and TRBJ1-6; 11 bases fit TRBD1. The germline CDR1 and CDR2 sequences are MNHNS and SASEGT. V was clipped by 5 bases and J by 9 bases; unmatched bases: 3. The CDR3 covers 14 residues. This chain's CDR3 is CASSSGQGGSPLHF. The CDR3 DNA reads TGTGCCAGCAGTTCGGGACAGGGGGGTTCACCCCTCCACTTT.

The chain recombines TRBV18 with TRBJ1-5; D unclear. The CDR3 runs to 15 residues. In germline, CDR1 is KGHSH, CDR2 LQKENI. Trimming left V 4 bases short and J 3 bases short, with 13 bases between. The CDR3 loop is CASSRGGEYNQPQHF. The CDR3 region has the DNA TGTGCCAGCTCACGCGGTGGGGAGTACAATCAGCCCCAGCATTTT.